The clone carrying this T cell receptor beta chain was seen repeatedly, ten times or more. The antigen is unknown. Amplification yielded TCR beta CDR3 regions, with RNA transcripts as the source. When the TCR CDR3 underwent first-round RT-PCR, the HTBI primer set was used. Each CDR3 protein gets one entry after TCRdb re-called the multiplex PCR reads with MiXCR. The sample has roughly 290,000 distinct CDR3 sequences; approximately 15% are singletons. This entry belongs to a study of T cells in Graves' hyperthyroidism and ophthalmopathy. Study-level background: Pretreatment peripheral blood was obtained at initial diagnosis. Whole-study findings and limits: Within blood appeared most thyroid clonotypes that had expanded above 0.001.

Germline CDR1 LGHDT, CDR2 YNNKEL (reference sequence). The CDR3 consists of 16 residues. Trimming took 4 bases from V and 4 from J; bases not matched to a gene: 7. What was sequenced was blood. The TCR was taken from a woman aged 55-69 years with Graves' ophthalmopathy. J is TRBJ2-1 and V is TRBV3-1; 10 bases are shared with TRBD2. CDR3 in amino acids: CASSPTGLARYNEQFF. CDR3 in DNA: TGTGCCAGCAGCCCTACGGGACTAGCGAGATACAATGAGCAGTTCTTC.